This TCR beta chain stems from a study of cytomegalovirus exposure and HLA in healthy donors. General study results and limits: Accurate predictions that matched the HLA-A and HLA-B alleles of most subjects were reportedly made from TCR beta sequences.

Use of 60 Vbeta and 13 Jbeta primers characterized the PCR. In the original processing: In a later analysis, approximately 80 million unique TCR beta chains included roughly 11 million shared by two or more donors. TCRdb's table, derived via immunoSEQ multiplex PCR, lists solely in-frame clones and lacks some. That table gives V, J and clone size, and the DNA gave D and trimming. The top ten hold more than 9.5% of the sample, which has roughly 100,000 clones, 75% to 80% seen once. Notes on this clone: The antigen is unknown.

V was clipped by 2 bases and J by 3 bases; unmatched bases: 4. Looked up from germline, CDR1 is ENHRY and CDR2 is SYGVKD. The length of the CDR3 is 15 residues. The chain carries TRBV10-3 and TRBJ2-3, with TRBD1 identical over 8 bases. The receptor comes from a male donor in good health and CMV-seropositive. The material sequenced was PBMCs. The CDR3 here is CAISENQGATDTQYF. The DNA for the CDR3 is TGTGCCATCAGTGAGAACCAGGGGGCAACAGATACGCAGTATTTT.